These 12 T cell receptor beta chains originate from one sample sequenced in a study of T cells in Graves' hyperthyroidism and ophthalmopathy. RNA transcripts served as the template for amplifying TCR beta CDR3 regions. The HTBI set primed first-round TCR CDR3 RT-PCR. TCRdb fed the multiplex PCR reads into MiXCR, producing one record per CDR3 protein. In the table there are some 740,000 distinct CDR3 sequences, 12% to 15% of which are singletons. Sample: blood. Every receptor here comes from a woman in her late teens or twenties with Graves' hyperthyroidism.

This clonotype was picked up a small number of times. The chain recombines TRBV7-9 with TRBJ2-7; TRBD2 matches 7 bases. From germline, CDR1 is SEHNR and CDR2 FQNEAQ (reference sequence). The CDR3 totals 12 residues. With 5 bases clipped from V and 5 bases from J, the junction kept 3 bases outside the gene matches. The CDR3 DNA follows: TGTGCCAGCAGCGGGGGGGGGAACGAGCAGTACTTC. Its translation: CASSGGGNEQYF.

There are a few counts of this clonotype. The chain joins TRBV6-2 or TRBV6-3 to TRBJ1-1; no clear D gene. CDR1 and CDR2 (germline): MNHEY, SVGEGT. V lost 0 bases to trimming and J lost 1 base, with 6 bases between them. The CDR3 has 14 residues. The CDR3, as DNA: TGTGCCAGCAGTTACTCTCTTTGGAACACTGAAGCTTTCTTT. Translated, it gives CASSYSLWNTEAFF.

This clonotype was seen only a few times. V usage is TRBV10-3 and J usage is TRBJ1-5, with D hard to call. Germline CDR1 is ENHRY and CDR2 is SYGVKD. Between the trimmed V and J ends, which lost 3 bases and 0 bases, there was a span of 12 bases. This CDR3 has 16 residues. The CDR3 DNA is TGTGCCATCAGTGAAAGAGAGGTGATTAGCAATCAGCCCCAGCATTTT. It translates to CAISEREVISNQPQHF.

This clonotype was seen many times. CDR3 sequence (DNA): TGTGCCAGCAGTGAAAACAGACAAGAGACCCAGTACTTC. It is translated as CASSENRQETQYF. This sequence joins TRBV2 and TRBJ2-5; D is unresolved. The V gene's germline CDR1 is SNHLY and CDR2 FYNNEI. Trimming removed 2 bases from V and 2 bases from J, with 6 bases in between. The CDR3 runs 13 residues.

Notes on this clonotype: A junction boundary mismatches the germline segment, possibly from a read error. This chain links TRBV6-1 with TRBJ1-5; perhaps TRBD1 as D (6 bases). Per germline, CDR1 MNHNS and CDR2 SASEGT. The CDR3 totals 13 residues. CDR3 sequence reads: CTSGGLSNQPQHF. The CDR3 bases are TGTACCAGCGGGGGCCTGAGCAATCAGCCCCAGCATTTT.

The rearrangement joins TRBV7-9 to TRBJ2-1; a possible D gene is TRBD2 (5 bases). CDR3 length: 14 residues. The germline V gene encodes CDR1 SEHNR and CDR2 FQNEAQ (reference sequence). The V end lost 6 bases, the J end lost 9 bases, and 18 bases lay between the germline ends. CDR3 bases: TGTGCCAGCAGTCGCGGTTCCGTCGGGATTGAGCAGTTCTTC. Its protein is CASSRGSVGIEQFF. Supplemented by reference TRBV7-9 and TRBJ2-1, the full variable domain reads DTGVSQNPRHKITKRGQNVTFRCDPISEHNRLYWYRQTLGQGPEFLTYFQNEAQLEKSRLLSDRFSAERPKGSFSTLEIQRTEQGDSAMYLCASSRGSVGIEQFFGPGTRLTVL.

In its sample, this clonotype was seen many times. The V gene is TRBV13, the J gene TRBJ2-1, with 11 bases lining up with TRBD2. Germline V CDR1 and CDR2: PRHDT, FYEKMQ (reference sequence). The CDR3 is made up of 17 amino acids. V gave up 5 bases and J gave up 8 bases; unmatched junction bases: 14. DNA for the CDR3: TGTGCCAGCAGCGCCGAAATGCCGACTAGCGGGATAGATGAGCAGTTCTTC. Its protein product is CASSAEMPTSGIDEQFF. Based on the CDR3 plus reference TRBV13 and TRBJ2-1, the full variable domain is AAGVIQSPRHLIKEKRETATLKCYPIPRHDTVYWYQQGPGQDPQFLISFYEKMQSDKGSIPDRFSAQQFSDYHSELNMSSLELGDSALYFCASSAEMPTSGIDEQFFGPGTRLTVL.

The table lists this clonotype with many counts. This sequence joins TRBV18 and TRBJ1-2, with no clear D. Germline values: CDR1 KGHSH, CDR2 LQKENI. The CDR3 runs 15 residues. The V gene lost 2 bases and the J gene lost 5 bases, with 15 bases spanning the gap. DNA of the CDR3: TGTGCCAGCTCACCAATGGCAGAAACCTTATATGGCTACACCTTC. Protein sequence: CASSPMAETLYGYTF.

The chain joins TRBV30 to TRBJ2-7; D is undetermined. Germline lookup yields CDR1 GTSNPN and CDR2 SVGIG (reference sequence). The CDR3 spans 13 residues. V lost 0 bases to trimming and J lost 3 bases, with 9 bases between them. The CDR3 DNA sequence: TGTGCCTGGAGTGTAGGCCTTAACTACGAGCAGTACTTC. It is translated as CAWSVGLNYEQYF.

This clonotype was picked up a small number of times. The chain has TRBV9 and TRBJ1-1, with D unclear. Between the trimmed V and J ends, which lost 7 bases and 4 bases, there was a span of 14 bases. Germline assignment: CDR1 SGDLS and CDR2 YYNGEE. There are 13 residues in the CDR3. The CDR3 nucleotides read TGTGCCAGCGGAAGATCAGGATCCACTGAAGCTTTCTTT. Its protein is CASGRSGSTEAFF.

This clonotype was recorded a few times. This chain uses TRBV7-8 with TRBJ2-7; 9 bases are a match to TRBD1. The CDR3 consists of 14 residues. Germline CDR1 reads SGHVS; CDR2 reads FQNEAQ. V was clipped by 5 bases and J by 9 bases; unmatched bases: 11. This CDR3 is CASSLRSGQGGQYF. The CDR3 region has the DNA TGTGCCAGCAGCCTCCGATCGGGACAGGGTGGGCAGTACTTC.

The gene calls are TRBV12-3 or TRBV12-4 and TRBJ1-5, with no clear D. V lost 1 base and J lost 2, with 9 bases in between. The CDR3 has 15 residues. The CDR3 sequence: CASSLVGRGNQPQHF. CDR3 DNA sequence: TGTGCCAGCAGTTTAGTAGGAAGGGGCAATCAGCCCCAGCATTTT.